This T cell receptor beta chain was retrieved from a study of blood T cells in healthy people across ages. In germline, CDR1 is SGHRS, CDR2 YFSETQ. J was trimmed by 6 bases and V by 3 bases; bases with no gene match: 14. This CDR3 contains 17 residues. It was with a sample-barcoded 5' primer and a J-beta primer mix that a second PCR of roughly 6 to 11 cycles was run. TCRdb passed the 5' RACE reads through MiXCR, listing each CDR3 protein once. The sample shows around 700,000 distinct CDR3 sequences, 20% to 25% of them seen only once. The same data also contributed to another study, on T cells of mothers and their children. That work states: Overlap measured in related mother-child pairs was slightly, non-significantly higher than in unrelated pairs.

This TCR came from a boy aged 5 to 17 in good health. The chain joins TRBV5-1 to TRBJ2-3; 9 bases line up with TRBD2. Material for sequencing was blood. The CDR3 protein is CASSSSVSGRTGDTQYF. The CDR3 DNA reads TGCGCCAGCAGCTCGTCGGTTAGCGGGAGAACAGGGGATACGCAGTATTTT. Looking up the rest from reference TRBV5-1 and TRBJ2-3 gives the full variable domain: KAGVTQTPRYLIKTRGQQVTLSCSPISGHRSVSWYQQTPGQGLQFLFEYFSETQRNKGNFPGRFSGRQFSNSRSEMNVSTLELGDSALYLCASSSSVSGRTGDTQYFGPGTRLTVL.